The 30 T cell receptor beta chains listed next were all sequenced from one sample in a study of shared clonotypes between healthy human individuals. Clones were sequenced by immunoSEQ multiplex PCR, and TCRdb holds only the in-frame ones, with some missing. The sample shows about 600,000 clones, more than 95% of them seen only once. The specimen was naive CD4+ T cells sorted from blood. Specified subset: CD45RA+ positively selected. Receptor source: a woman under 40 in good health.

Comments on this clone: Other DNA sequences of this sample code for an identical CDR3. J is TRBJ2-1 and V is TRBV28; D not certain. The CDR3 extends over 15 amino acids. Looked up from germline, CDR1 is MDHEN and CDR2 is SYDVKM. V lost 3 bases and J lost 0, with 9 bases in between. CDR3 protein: CASSFLLSSYNEQFF. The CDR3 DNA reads TGTGCCAGCAGTTTTCTCCTAAGCTCCTACAATGAGCAGTTCTTC.

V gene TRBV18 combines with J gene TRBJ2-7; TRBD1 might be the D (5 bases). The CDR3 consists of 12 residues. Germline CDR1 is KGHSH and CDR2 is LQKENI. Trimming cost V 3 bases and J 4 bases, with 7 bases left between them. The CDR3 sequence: CASSPDIYEQYF. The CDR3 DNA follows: TGTGCCAGCTCACCGGACATATACGAGCAGTACTTC.

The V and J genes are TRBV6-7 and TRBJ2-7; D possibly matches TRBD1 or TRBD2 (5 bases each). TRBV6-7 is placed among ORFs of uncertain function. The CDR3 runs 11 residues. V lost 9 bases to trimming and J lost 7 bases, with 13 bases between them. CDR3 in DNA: TGTGCCAGTTCAGGGTGGAGGGAGCAGTACTTC. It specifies CASSGWREQYF.

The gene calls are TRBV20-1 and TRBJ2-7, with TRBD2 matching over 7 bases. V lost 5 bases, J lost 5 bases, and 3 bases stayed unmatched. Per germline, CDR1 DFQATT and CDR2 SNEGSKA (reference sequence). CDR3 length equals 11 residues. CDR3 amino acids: CSAGGVNEQYF. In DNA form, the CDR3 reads TGCAGTGCTGGGGGGGTTAACGAGCAGTACTTC.

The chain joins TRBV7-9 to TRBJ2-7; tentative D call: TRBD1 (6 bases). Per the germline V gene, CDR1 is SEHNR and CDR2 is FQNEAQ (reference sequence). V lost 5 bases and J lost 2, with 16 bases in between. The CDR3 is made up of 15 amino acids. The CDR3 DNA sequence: TGTGCCAGCAGCCCCCGGACAGTCTCTACCTACGAGCAGTACTTC. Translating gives CASSPRTVSTYEQYF.

The DNA for the CDR3 is TGTGCCAGCAGCCAACCCCTATCAGGGTCAGCTTATGAAGCTTTCTTT. It is translated as CASSQPLSGSAYEAFF. The chain joins TRBV14 to TRBJ1-1, with D possibly being TRBD1 (5 bases). V gave up 2 bases and J gave up 7 bases, with 20 bases separating them. Germline CDR1 is SGHDN and CDR2 is FVKESK. This CDR3 is 16 amino acids long.

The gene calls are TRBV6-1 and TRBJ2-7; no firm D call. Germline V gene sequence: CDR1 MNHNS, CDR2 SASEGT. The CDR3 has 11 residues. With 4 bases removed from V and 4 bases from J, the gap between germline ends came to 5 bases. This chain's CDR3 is CASSVPYEQYF. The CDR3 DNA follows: TGTGCCAGCAGTGTGCCGTACGAGCAGTACTTC.

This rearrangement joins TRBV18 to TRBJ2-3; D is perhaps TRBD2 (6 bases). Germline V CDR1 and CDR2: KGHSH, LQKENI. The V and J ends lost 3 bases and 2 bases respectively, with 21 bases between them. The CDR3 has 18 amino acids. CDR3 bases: TGTGCCAGCTCACCTGTTTTAACTAGCCCTTCTCCCACAGATACGCAGTATTTT. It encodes CASSPVLTSPSPTDTQYF.

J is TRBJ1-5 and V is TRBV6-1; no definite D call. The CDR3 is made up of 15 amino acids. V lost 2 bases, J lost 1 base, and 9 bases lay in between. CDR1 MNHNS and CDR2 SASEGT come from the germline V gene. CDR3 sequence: CASSELVGSNQPQHF. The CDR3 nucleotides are TGTGCCAGCAGTGAACTTGTGGGGAGCAATCAGCCCCAGCATTTT.

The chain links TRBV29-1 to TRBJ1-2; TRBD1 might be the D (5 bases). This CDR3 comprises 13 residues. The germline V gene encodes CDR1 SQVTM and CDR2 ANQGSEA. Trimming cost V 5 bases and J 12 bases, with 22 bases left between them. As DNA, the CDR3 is TGCAGCGTTTCCCCCAAAAAAGACAGATCAGACACCTTC. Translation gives CSVSPKKDRSDTF.

CDR3 bases: TGTGCCAGCAGTTTAGGGCGACAGGGACTCTTTGCAACTAATGAAAAACTGTTTTTT. This translates into CASSLGRQGLFATNEKLFF. The rearrangement uses TRBV28 and TRBJ1-4, with 7 bases fitting TRBD1. The germline CDR1 and CDR2 sequences are MDHEN and SYDVKM. After removal of 2 bases from V and 0 bases from J, the junction contained 12 bases not matched to a gene. The CDR3 has 19 amino acids.

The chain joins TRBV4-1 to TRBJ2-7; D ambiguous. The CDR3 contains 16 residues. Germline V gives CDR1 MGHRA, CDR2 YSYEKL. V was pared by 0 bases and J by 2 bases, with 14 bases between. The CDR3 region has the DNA TGCGCCAGCAGCCAAGATCTGAACGCAGGTGCCTACGAGCAGTACTTC. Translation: CASSQDLNAGAYEQYF.

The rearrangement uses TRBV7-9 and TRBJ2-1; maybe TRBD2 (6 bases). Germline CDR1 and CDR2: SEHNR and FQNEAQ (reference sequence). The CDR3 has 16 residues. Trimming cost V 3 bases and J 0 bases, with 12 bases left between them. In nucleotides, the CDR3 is TGTGCCAGCAGCTTCTCGGGGGTGGGCTCCTACAATGAGCAGTTCTTC. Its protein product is CASSFSGVGSYNEQFF.

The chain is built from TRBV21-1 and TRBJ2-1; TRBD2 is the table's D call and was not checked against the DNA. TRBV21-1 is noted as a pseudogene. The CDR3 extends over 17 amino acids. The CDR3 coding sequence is TGTGCCAGCAGCAAAACGAAAAGAGAGAAAGTTCACAATGAGCAGTTCTTC. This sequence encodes CASSKTKREKVHNEQFF.

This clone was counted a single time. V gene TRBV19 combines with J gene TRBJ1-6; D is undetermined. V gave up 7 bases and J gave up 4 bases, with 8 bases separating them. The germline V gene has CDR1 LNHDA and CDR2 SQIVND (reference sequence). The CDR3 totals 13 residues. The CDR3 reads CASISGYNSPLHF. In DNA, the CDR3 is TGTGCCAGTATCTCCGGATATAATTCACCCCTCCACTTT. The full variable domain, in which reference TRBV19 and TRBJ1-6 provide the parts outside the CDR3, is DGGITQSPKYLFRKEGQNVTLSCEQNLNHDAMYWYRQDPGQGLRLIYYSQIVNDFQKGDIAEGYSVSREKKESFPLTVTSAQKNPTAFYLCASISGYNSPLHFGNGTRLTVT.

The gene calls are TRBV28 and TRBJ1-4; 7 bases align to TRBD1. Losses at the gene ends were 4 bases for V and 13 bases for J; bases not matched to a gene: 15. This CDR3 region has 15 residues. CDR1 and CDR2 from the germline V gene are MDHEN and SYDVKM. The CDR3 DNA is TGTGCCAGCAGTTCGACAGGGAGAAGGCTGAGACGACTGTTTTTT. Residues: CASSSTGRRLRRLFF. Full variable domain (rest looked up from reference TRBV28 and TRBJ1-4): DVKVTQSSRYLVKRTGEKVFLECVQDMDHENMFWYRQDPGLGLRLIYFSYDVKMKEKGDIPEGYSVSREKKERFSLILESASTNQTSMYLCASSSTGRRLRRLFFGSGTQLSVL.

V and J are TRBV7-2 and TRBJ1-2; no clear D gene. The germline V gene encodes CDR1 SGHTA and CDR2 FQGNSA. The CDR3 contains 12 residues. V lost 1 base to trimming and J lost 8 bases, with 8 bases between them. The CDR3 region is CASSLVGLGYTF. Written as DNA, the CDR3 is TGTGCCAGCAGCTTAGTCGGGTTGGGCTACACCTTC.

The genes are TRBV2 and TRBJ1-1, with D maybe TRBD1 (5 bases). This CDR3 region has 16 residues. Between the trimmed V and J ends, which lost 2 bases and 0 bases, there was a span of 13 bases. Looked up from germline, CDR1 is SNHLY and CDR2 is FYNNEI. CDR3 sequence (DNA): TGTGCCAGCAGTGAATTGGAGGGACTCTTGAACACTGAAGCTTTCTTT. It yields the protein CASSELEGLLNTEAFF.

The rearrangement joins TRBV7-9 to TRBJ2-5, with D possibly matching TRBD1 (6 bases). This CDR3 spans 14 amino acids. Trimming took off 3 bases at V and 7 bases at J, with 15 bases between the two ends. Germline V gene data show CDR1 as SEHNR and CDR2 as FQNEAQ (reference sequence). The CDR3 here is CASSLGRGRVTQYF. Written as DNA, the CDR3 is TGTGCCAGCAGCTTGGGCAGGGGCAGGGTGACCCAGTACTTC.

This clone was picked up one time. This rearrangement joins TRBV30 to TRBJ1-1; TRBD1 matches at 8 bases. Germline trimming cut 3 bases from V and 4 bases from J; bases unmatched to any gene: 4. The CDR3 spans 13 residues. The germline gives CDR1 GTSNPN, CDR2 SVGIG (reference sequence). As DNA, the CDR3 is TGTGCCTGGAGGGGACAGGCACGCACTGAAGCTTTCTTT. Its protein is CAWRGQARTEAFF.

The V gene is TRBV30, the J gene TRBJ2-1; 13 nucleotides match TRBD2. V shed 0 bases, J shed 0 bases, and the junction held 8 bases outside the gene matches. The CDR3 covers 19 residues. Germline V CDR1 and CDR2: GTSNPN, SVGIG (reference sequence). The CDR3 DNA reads TGTGCCTGGAGTGTACAGAGACTAGCGGGAGGAAGCTCCTACAATGAGCAGTTCTTC. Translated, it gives CAWSVQRLAGGSSYNEQFF.

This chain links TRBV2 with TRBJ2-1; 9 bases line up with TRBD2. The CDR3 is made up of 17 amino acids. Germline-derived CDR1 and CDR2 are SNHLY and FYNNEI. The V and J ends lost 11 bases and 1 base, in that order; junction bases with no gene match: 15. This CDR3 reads CAGRGAGGGWSYNEQFF. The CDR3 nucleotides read TGTGCCGGCCGAGGGGCGGGAGGGGGATGGTCCTACAATGAGCAGTTCTTC.

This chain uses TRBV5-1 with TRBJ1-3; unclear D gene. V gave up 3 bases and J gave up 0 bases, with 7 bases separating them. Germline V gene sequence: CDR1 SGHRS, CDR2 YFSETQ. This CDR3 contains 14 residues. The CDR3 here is CASSSFDSGNTIYF. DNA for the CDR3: TGCGCCAGCAGCTCGTTTGACTCTGGAAACACCATATATTTT.

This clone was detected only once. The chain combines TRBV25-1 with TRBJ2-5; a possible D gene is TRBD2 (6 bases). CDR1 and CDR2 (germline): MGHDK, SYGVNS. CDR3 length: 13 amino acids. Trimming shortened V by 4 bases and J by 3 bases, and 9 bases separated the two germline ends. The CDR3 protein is CASSATSKETQYF. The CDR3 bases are TGTGCCAGCAGTGCAACTAGCAAAGAGACCCAGTACTTC.

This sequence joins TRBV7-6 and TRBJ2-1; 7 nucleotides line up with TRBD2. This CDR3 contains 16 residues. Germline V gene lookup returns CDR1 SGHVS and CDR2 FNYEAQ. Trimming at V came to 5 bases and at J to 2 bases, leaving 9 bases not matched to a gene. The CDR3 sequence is CASSLLGGSPYNEQFF. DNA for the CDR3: TGTGCCAGCAGCCTCTTGGGCGGGAGTCCCTACAATGAGCAGTTCTTC.

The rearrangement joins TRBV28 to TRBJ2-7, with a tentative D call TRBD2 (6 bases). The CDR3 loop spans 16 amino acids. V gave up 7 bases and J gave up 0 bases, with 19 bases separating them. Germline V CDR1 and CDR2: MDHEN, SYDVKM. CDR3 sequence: CASTTRGGIFSYEQYF. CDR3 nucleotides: TGTGCCAGCACCACAAGAGGCGGGATATTCTCCTACGAGCAGTACTTC.

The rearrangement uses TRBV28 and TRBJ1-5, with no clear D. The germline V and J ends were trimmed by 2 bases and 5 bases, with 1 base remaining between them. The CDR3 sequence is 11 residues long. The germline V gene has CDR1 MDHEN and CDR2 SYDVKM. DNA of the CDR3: TGTGCCAGCAGTTTACATCAGCCCCAGCATTTT. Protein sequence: CASSLHQPQHF.

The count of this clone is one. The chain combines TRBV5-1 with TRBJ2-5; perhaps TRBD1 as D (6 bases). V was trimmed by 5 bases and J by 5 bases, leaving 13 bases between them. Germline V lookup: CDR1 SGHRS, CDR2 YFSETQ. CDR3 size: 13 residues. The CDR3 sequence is CASRRAGVETQYF. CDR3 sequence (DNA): TGCGCCAGCAGGCGTGCAGGGGTCGAGACCCAGTACTTC.

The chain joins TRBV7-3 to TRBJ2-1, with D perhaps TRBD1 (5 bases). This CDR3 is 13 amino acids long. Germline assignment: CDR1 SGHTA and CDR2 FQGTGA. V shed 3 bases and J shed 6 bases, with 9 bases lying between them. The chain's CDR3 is CASSLTVPNEQFF. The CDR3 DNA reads TGTGCCAGCAGCTTGACAGTACCCAATGAGCAGTTCTTC.

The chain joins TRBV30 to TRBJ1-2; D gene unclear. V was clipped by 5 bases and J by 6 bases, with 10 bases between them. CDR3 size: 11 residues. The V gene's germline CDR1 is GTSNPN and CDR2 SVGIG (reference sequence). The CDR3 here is CAWLGHHGYTF. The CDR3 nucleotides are TGTGCCTGGTTAGGTCACCATGGCTACACCTTC.